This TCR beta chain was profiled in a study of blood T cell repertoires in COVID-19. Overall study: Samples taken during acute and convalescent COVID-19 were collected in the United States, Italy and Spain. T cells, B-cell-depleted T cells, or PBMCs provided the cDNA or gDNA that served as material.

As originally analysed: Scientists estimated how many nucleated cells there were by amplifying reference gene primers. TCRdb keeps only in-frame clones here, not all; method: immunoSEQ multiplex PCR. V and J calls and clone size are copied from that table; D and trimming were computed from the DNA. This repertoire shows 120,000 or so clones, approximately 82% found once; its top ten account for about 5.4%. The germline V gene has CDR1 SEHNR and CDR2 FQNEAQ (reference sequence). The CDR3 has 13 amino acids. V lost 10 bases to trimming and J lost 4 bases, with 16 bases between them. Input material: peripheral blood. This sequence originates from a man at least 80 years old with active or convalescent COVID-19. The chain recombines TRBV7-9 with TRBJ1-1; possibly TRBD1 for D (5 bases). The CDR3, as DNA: TGTGCCACCACGCGGGGGGATGGCACTGAAGCTTTCTTT. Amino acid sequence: CATTRGDGTEAFF.